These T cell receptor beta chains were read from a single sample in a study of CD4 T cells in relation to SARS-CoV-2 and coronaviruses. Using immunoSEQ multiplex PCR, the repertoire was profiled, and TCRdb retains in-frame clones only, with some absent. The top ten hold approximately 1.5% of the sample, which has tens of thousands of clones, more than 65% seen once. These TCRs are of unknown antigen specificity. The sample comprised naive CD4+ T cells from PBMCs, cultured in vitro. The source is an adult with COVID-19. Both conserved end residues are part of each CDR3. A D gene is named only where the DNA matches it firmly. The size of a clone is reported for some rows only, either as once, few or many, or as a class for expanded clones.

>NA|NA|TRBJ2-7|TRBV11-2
TGTGCCAGCAGCTCACCTCGTTTCCAGCCAGACTACGAGCAGTACTTC
CASSSPRFQPDYEQYF
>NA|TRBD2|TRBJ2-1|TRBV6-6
TGTGCCAGCAGTTCCTATCTTAGCGGGACCAATGAGCAGTTCTTC
CASSSYLSGTNEQFF
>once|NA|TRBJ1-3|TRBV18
TGTGCCAGCTCACCATTAGTCTTGAACTCTGGAAACACCATATATTTT
CASSPLVLNSGNTIYF
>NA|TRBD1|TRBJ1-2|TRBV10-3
TGTGCCATCAGTGAGTCGAAGGACAGGGTGGGTGGCTACACCTTC
CAISESKDRVGGYTF
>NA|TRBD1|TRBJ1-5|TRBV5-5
TGTGCCAGCAGCCGAACAGGGGACAGAAATCAGCCCCAGCATTTT
CASSRTGDRNQPQHF
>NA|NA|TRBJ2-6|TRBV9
TGTGCCAGCAGCGTAGTTATGGGCGGGCTTGGGGCCAACGTCCTGACTTTC
CASSVVMGGLGANVLTF
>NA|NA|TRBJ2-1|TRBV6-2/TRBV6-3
TGTGCCAGCAGCTTTCGGCCCAACAATGAGCAGTTCTTC
CASSFRPNNEQFF
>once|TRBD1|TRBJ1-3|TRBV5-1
TGCGCCAGCCAAAAGACGACAGGGGGAAACACCATATATTTT
CASQKTTGGNTIYF
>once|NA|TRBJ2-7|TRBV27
TGTGCCAGCAGTTTCTCGGGGAAGTCCTACGAGCAGTACTTC
CASSFSGKSYEQYF
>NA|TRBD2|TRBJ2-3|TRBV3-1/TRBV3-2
TGTGCCAGCAGCCCGAGCGGGAGGTGGACAGATACGCAGTATTTT
CASSPSGRWTDTQYF
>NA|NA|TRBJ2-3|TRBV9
TGTGCCAGCAGCTATCAGACTTCGGGATCAGGTCAAGATACGCAGTATTTT
CASSYQTSGSGQDTQYF
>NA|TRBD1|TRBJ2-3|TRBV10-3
TGTGCCATCAGTGAGCCCGGACAGGGGAGCACAGATACGCAGTATTTT
CAISEPGQGSTDTQYF
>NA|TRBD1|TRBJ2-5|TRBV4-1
TGCGCCAGCAGCGGGACAGCTCAGGAGACCCAGTACTTC
CASSGTAQETQYF
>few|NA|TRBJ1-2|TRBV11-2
TGTGCCAGCAGCCTAGGACAGTATGGCTACACCTTC
CASSLGQYGYTF
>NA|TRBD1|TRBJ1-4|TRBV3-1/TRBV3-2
TGTGCCAGCAGCCGCAGGGGGCCAACTAATGAAAAACTGTTTTTT
CASSRRGPTNEKLFF
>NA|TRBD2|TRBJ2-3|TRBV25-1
TGTGCCAGCGAAAGCGGGAGTTCAGATACGCAGTATTTT
CASESGSSDTQYF
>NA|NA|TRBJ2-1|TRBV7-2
TGTGCCAGCAGCCTACGATACAATGAGCAGTTCTTC
CASSLRYNEQFF
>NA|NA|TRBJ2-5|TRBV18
TGTGCCAGCTCACCCCGGGTTCTCCAAGAGACCCAGTACTTC
CASSPRVLQETQYF
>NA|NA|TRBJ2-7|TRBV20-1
TGCAGTGCTAGTGGATCGGGTATCTACGAGCAGTACTTC
CSASGSGIYEQYF
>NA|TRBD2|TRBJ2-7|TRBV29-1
TGCAGCGTGGTATATGGACTAGCGGGAGGTTACGAGCAGTACTTC
CSVVYGLAGGYEQYF
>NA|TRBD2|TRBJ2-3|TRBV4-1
TGCGCCAGCAGCCAAGGTCTGCCGGGACTAGCGTATACTAGCACAGATACGCAGTATTTT
CASSQGLPGLAYTSTDTQYF
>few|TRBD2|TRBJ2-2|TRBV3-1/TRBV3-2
TGTGCCAGCAGCCAAGATAGTAGCGGGAGGTTTTTT
CASSQDSSGRFF
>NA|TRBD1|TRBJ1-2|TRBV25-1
TGTGCCAGCAGTGATGACAAAGCAGGGGGCGCCGATGGCTACACCTTC
CASSDDKAGGADGYTF
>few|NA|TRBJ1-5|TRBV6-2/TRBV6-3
TGTGCCAGCAGTTACTCGACAGACACTCAGCCCCAGCATTTT
CASSYSTDTQPQHF
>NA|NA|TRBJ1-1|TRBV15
TGTGCCACCCGACAATCGGACTTTACTGAAGCTTTCTTT
CATRQSDFTEAFF
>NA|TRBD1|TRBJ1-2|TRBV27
TGTGCCAGCAGCCGGACCGCCGGGACAGAGTATGGCTACACCTTC
CASSRTAGTEYGYTF
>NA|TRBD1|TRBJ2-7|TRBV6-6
TGTGCCAGCAGCTCCGGGACAGGGGGTCGCGAGCAGTACTTC
CASSSGTGGREQYF
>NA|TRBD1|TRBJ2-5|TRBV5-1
TGCGCCAGCAGCTCCCTCGGACAGGCTCAAGAGACCCAGTACTTC
CASSSLGQAQETQYF
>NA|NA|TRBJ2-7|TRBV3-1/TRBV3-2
TGTGCCAGCAGCGTCAGCTTTTCCTACGAGCAGTACTTC
CASSVSFSYEQYF
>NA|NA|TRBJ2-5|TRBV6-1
TGTGCCAGCAGTGACACAGGCACGGGAGAGACCCAGTACTTC
CASSDTGTGETQYF
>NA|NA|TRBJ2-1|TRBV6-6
TGTGCCAGCAGACAATTCAATGAGCAGTTCTTC
CASRQFNEQFF
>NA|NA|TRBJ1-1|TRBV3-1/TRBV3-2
TGTGCCAGCAGCCGCACGGGGGCGAACACTGAAGCTTTCTTT
CASSRTGANTEAFF
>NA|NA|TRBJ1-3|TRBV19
TGTGCCAGTAGTGGGGGACGGGCCCGACCTGGTGGAAACACCATATATTTT
CASSGGRARPGGNTIYF
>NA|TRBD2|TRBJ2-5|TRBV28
TGTGCCAGCAGGCCGACCGGGACTAGCGGGAGAGAGACCCAGTACTTC
CASRPTGTSGRETQYF
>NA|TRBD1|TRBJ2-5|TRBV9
TGTGCCAGCAGCCCTACGACAGGGGAGGAAGAGACCCAGTACTTC
CASSPTTGEEETQYF
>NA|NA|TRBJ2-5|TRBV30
TGTGCCTGGGGGCGTGGAGAGACCCAGTACTTC
CAWGRGETQYF
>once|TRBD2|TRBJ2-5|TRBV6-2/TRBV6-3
TGTGCCAGCAGCTTCTCCTCCGAACTAGCGAGAGTGGAGACCCAGTACTTC
CASSFSSELARVETQYF
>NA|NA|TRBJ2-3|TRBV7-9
TGTGCCAGCGGTGCTAGCACAGATACGCAGTATTTT
CASGASTDTQYF
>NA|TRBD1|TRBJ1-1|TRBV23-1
TGCGCCAGGATGGACAGGGGGAAACCGGCGAACACTGAAGCTTTCTTT
CARMDRGKPANTEAFF
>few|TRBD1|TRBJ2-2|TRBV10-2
TGCGCCAGCAGAAAAACCGGGACAGAGAACACCGGGGAGCTGTTTTTT
CASRKTGTENTGELFF
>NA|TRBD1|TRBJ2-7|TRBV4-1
TGCGCCAGCAGCCAAAGACCGACAGGGAGTACCTACGAGCAGTACTTC
CASSQRPTGSTYEQYF